The 18 T cell receptor beta chains below were found in one sample sequenced in a study of shared clonotypes between healthy human individuals. Naive CD8 isolation took CD45RO-negative cells positively selected for CCR7 and excluded terminally differentiated effector memory CD45RA+ cells. The assay was immunoSEQ multiplex PCR, and TCRdb's table has in-frame clones only and misses some. This sample has about 820,000 clones; about 91% occur once, and the top ten carry 24%. The sample comprised naive CD8+ T cells sorted from blood. All receptors derive from a man aged 25-45 years in good health.

The V call is TRBV7-8, the J call TRBJ2-7; the D gene is possibly TRBD1 (6 bases). This CDR3 has 14 residues. With 2 bases removed from V and 4 bases from J, the gap between germline ends came to 12 bases. Germline V CDR1 and CDR2: SGHVS, FQNEAQ. The CDR3 here is CASSLTQGTYEQYF. CDR3 sequence (DNA): TGTGCCAGCAGCTTAACCCAGGGGACGTACGAGCAGTACTTC.

This clone has a handful of counts. The rearrangement joins TRBV7-8 to TRBJ2-1; D is ambiguous. The CDR3 sequence is 14 residues long. Trimming pared 5 bases from V and 8 bases from J, leaving 16 bases between. Germline V gene data show CDR1 as SGHVS and CDR2 as FQNEAQ. The CDR3 sequence is CASSPPFLLHEQFF. The DNA for the CDR3 is TGTGCCAGCAGCCCGCCCTTCCTCCTCCATGAGCAGTTCTTC.

This chain connects TRBV27 to TRBJ2-1, with 11 bases matching TRBD2. The CDR3 totals 15 residues. Germline trimming cut 7 bases from V and 4 bases from J; bases unmatched to any gene: 6. The V gene's germline CDR1 is MNHEY and CDR2 SMNVEV (reference sequence). The CDR3 bases are TGTGCCAGCAAACCGGGACTAGCGGCTTACAATGAGCAGTTCTTC. This gives the protein CASKPGLAAYNEQFF.

V gene TRBV10-1 combines with J gene TRBJ2-7; no clear D. The CDR3 has 17 amino acids. Germline V lookup: CDR1 WNHNN, CDR2 SYGVQD (reference sequence). The V end lost 3 bases, the J end lost 6 bases, and 24 bases lay between the germline ends. The CDR3 DNA is TGCGCCAGCAGTGAATCAGGAGACCGAGTTTGGTCTTTCGAGCAGTACTTC. This encodes CASSESGDRVWSFEQYF.

This chain connects TRBV6-5 to TRBJ2-5; D assignment may be TRBD1 or TRBD2 (5 bases each). Trimming shortened V by 2 bases and J by 4 bases, and 11 bases separated the two germline ends. CDR3 size: 14 residues. Looked up from germline, CDR1 is MNHEY and CDR2 is SVGAGI. CDR3: CASSYDSGTETQYF. The CDR3 bases are TGTGCCAGCAGTTACGATTCGGGGACAGAGACCCAGTACTTC.

The CDR3 region has the DNA TGTGCCAGCAGGTGGGGGGCCCAGTACTTC. Residues: CASRWGAQYF. The chain joins TRBV21-1 to TRBJ2-5; no DNA check was done on the table's D call, TRBD2. TRBV21-1 is listed as a pseudogene. This CDR3 contains 10 residues.

The chain is built from TRBV7-2 and TRBJ2-5, with 7 bases that match TRBD2. This CDR3 spans 17 amino acids. Unmatched junction bases numbered 13, after V lost 2 bases and J lost 4 bases. Germline V lookup: CDR1 SGHTA, CDR2 FQGNSA. The CDR3 sequence: CASSLKGMRERRETQYF. As DNA, the CDR3 is TGTGCCAGCAGCTTAAAGGGTATGCGGGAGAGGCGAGAGACCCAGTACTTC.

This rearrangement joins TRBV6-1 to TRBJ2-1; unclear D gene. V shed 3 bases and J shed 8 bases, with 14 bases lying between them. The CDR3 is made up of 14 amino acids. Germline CDR1 reads MNHNS; CDR2 reads SASEGT. The CDR3 DNA is TGTGCCAGCAGTGACCCTCAGAGGTTGGATGAGCAGTTCTTC. This encodes CASSDPQRLDEQFF.

The rearrangement uses TRBV10-1 and TRBJ2-1, with 12 bases identical to TRBD2. Germline V CDR1 and CDR2: WNHNN, SYGVQD (reference sequence). This CDR3 is built from 17 residues. The ends lost 4 bases at V and 0 bases at J; junction bases unmatched: 4. DNA for the CDR3: TGCGCCAGCAGTGGGACTAGCGGGATTAGCTCCTACAATGAGCAGTTCTTC. It is translated as CASSGTSGISSYNEQFF.

The rearrangement joins TRBV19 to TRBJ2-2; D not certain. Trimming stripped 6 bases from V and 2 bases from J, with 16 bases between. Looked up from germline, CDR1 is LNHDA and CDR2 is SQIVND (reference sequence). The CDR3 contains 16 residues. CDR3 amino acids: CASSARKDTNTGELFF. CDR3 sequence (DNA): TGTGCCAGTAGCGCCCGAAAAGACACCAACACCGGGGAGCTGTTTTTT.

This chain connects TRBV4-1 to TRBJ1-3; a weak D match, TRBD1 (5 bases). The CDR3 runs to 13 residues. The germline V gene encodes CDR1 MGHRA and CDR2 YSYEKL. The germline V and J ends were trimmed by 8 bases and 4 bases, with 12 bases remaining between them. CDR3 DNA: TGCGCCAGCGGGGGACCACTCGGAAACACCATATATTTT. This gives the protein CASGGPLGNTIYF.

V usage is TRBV2 and J usage is TRBJ1-1, with 8 bases matching TRBD1. Trimming cost V 8 bases and J 0 bases; bases outside gene matches: 5. Germline lookup yields CDR1 SNHLY and CDR2 FYNNEI. The CDR3 covers 14 residues. This CDR3 reads CASERTGMNTEAFF. The CDR3 nucleotides read TGTGCCAGCGAACGGACAGGGATGAACACTGAAGCTTTCTTT.

This chain links TRBV7-9 with TRBJ2-1; possible D gene TRBD2, 7 bases. From germline, CDR1 is SEHNR and CDR2 FQNEAQ (reference sequence). CDR3 length equals 17 residues. V shed 5 bases and J shed 8 bases, with 25 bases lying between them. The CDR3 DNA reads TGTGCCAGCAGCCCCCCAAGAGGGGGAGGGCAGACTCATGAGCAGTTCTTC. Its translation is CASSPPRGGGQTHEQFF.

The chain joins TRBV27 to TRBJ2-7; unclear D gene. Trimming removed 8 bases at V and 5 bases at J, with 16 bases between. Germline V CDR1 and CDR2: MNHEY, SMNVEV (reference sequence). This CDR3 spans 13 amino acids. The CDR3 bases are TGTGCCAGCGCCCATAGCAGCCGGAACGAGCAGTACTTC. It codes for CASAHSSRNEQYF.

The rearrangement links TRBV7-3 to TRBJ2-1; no clear D. The V gene's germline CDR1 is SGHTA and CDR2 FQGTGA. The V end lost 4 bases, the J end lost 2 bases, and 6 bases lay between the germline ends. The length of the CDR3 is 13 residues. CDR3 in amino acids: CASSSLAYNEQFF. The CDR3 bases are TGTGCCAGCAGCTCATTAGCCTACAATGAGCAGTTCTTC.

A word on this clone: Additional DNA sequences in this sample encode the identical CDR3. This chain links TRBV11-2 with TRBJ2-7, with D possibly TRBD1 on 5 matching bases. CDR3 length equals 13 residues. Between the trimmed V and J ends, which lost 1 base and 2 bases, there was a span of 6 bases. In germline, CDR1 is SGHAT, CDR2 FQNNGV. The CDR3 protein is CASSLGQTYEQYF. The CDR3 DNA sequence: TGTGCCAGCAGCTTAGGACAGACCTACGAGCAGTACTTC.

The rearrangement joins TRBV7-8 to TRBJ2-3, with D perhaps matching TRBD1 (5 bases). The CDR3 is made up of 14 amino acids. Trimming took off 4 bases at V and 0 bases at J, with 8 bases between the two ends. CDR1 is SGHVS, CDR2 FQNEAQ, per germline. The CDR3 is CASSSRDSTDTQYF. The CDR3 DNA reads as TGTGCCAGCAGCTCCAGGGATAGCACAGATACGCAGTATTTT.

The rearrangement links TRBV9 to TRBJ2-5; D is unclear. V shed 4 bases and J shed 9 bases, with 16 bases lying between them. The CDR3 has 13 amino acids. Germline lookup yields CDR1 SGDLS and CDR2 YYNGEE. The CDR3, as DNA: TGTGCCAGCAGCCCTGAAGCGCTTGCGGCCCAGTACTTC. The encoded protein is CASSPEALAAQYF.